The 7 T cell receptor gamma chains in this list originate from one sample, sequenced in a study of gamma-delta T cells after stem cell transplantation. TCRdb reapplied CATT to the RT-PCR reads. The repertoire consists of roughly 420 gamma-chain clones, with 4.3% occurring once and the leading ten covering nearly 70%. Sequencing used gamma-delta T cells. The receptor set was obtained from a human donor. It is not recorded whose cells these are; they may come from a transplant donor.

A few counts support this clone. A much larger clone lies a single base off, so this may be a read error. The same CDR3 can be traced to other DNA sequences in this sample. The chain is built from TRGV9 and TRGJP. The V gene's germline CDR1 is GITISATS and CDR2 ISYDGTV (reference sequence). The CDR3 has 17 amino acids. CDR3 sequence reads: CALWEDLRELGKKIKVF. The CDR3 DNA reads TGCGCCTTGTGGGAGGACCTACGTGAGTTGGGCAAAAAAATCAAGGTATTT.

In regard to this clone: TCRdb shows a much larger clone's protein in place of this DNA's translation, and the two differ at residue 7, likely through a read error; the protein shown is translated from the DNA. CDR3 loop: CALWEDENYYKKLF. In DNA, the CDR3 is TGTGCCTTGTGGGAGGATGAAAATTATTATAAGAAGCTCTTT. The chain combines TRGV9 with TRGJ1 or TRGJ2. The CDR3 sequence is 14 residues long. Germline V lookup: CDR1 GITISATS, CDR2 ISYDGTV (reference sequence).

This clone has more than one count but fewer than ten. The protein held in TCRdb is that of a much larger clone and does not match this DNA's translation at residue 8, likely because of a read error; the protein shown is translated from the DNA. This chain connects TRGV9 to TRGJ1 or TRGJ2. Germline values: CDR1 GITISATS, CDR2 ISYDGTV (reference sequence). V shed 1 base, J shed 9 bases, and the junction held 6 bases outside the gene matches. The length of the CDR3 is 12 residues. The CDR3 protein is CALWEVPSKKLF. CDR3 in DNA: TGTGCCTTGTGGGAGGTCCCTAGTAAGAAACTCTTT.

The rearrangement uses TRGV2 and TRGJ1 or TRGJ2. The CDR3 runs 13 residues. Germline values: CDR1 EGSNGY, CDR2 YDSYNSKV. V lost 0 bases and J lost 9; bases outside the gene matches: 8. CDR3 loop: CATWDGPNPKKLF. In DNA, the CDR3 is TGTGCCACCTGGGACGGGCCGAACCCTAAGAAACTCTTT.

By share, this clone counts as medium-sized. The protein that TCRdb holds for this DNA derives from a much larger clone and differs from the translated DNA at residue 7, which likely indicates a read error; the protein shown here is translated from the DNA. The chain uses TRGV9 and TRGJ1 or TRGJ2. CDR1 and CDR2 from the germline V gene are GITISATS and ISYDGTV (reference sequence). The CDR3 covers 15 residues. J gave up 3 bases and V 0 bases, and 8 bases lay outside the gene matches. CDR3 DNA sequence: TGTGCCTTGTGGGAGGTGCGCGAGAGTTATTATAAGAAACTCTTT. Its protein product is CALWEVRESYYKKLF.

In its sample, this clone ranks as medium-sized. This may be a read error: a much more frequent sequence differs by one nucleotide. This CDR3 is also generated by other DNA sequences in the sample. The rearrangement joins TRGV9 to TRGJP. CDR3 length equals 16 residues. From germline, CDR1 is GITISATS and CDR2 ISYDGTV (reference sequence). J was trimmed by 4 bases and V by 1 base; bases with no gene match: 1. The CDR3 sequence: CALWEVQELGKKIKVF. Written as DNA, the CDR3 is TGTGCCTTGTGGGAGGTCCAAGAGTTGGGCAAAAAAATCAAGGTATTT.

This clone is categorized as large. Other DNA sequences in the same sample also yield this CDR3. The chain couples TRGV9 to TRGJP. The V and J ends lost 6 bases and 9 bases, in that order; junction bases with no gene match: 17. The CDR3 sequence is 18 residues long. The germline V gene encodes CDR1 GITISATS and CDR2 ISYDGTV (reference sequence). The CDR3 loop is CALWKLLPSGLGKKIKVF. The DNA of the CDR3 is TGTGCCTTGTGGAAACTTCTCCCCTCGGGGTTGGGCAAAAAAATCAAGGTATTT.